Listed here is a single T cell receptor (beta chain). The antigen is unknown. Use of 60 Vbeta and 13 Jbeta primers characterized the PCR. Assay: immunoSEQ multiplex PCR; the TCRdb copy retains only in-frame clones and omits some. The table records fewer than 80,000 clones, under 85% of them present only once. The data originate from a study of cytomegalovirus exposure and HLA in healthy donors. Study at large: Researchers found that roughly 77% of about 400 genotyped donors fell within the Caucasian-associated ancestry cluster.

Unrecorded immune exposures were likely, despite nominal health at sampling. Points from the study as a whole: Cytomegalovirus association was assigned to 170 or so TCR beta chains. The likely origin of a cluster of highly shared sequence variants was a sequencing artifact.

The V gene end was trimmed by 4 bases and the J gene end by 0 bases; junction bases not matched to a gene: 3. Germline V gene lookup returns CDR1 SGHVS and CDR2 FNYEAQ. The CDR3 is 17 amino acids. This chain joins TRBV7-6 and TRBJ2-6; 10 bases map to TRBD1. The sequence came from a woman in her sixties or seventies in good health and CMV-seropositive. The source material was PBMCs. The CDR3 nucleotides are TGTGCCAGCAGCTGGGGACAGGGGAACTCTGGGGCCAACGTCCTGACTTTC. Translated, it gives CASSWGQGNSGANVLTF. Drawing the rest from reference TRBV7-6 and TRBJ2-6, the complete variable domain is GAGVSQSPRYKVTKRGQDVALRCDPISGHVSLYWYRQALGQGPEFLTYFNYEAQQDKSGLPNDRFSAERPEGSISTLTIQRTEQRDSAMYRCASSWGQGNSGANVLTFGAGSRLTVL.